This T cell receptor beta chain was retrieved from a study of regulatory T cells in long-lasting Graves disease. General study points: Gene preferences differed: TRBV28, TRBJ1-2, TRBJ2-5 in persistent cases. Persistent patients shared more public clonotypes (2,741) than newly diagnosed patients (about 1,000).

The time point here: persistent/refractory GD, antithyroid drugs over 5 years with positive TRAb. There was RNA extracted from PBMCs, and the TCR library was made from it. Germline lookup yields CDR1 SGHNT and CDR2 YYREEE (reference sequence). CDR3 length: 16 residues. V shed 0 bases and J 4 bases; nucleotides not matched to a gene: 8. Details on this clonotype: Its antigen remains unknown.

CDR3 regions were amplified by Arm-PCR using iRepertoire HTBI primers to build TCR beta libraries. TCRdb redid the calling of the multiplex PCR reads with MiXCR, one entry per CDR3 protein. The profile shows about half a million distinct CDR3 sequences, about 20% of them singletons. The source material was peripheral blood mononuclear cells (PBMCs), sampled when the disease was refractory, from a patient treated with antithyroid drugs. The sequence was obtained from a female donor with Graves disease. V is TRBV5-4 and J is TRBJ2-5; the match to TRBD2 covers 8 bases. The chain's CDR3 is CASSLETGGAGETQYF. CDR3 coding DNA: TGTGCCAGCAGCTTGGAGACCGGGGGGGCTGGAGAGACCCAGTACTTC.